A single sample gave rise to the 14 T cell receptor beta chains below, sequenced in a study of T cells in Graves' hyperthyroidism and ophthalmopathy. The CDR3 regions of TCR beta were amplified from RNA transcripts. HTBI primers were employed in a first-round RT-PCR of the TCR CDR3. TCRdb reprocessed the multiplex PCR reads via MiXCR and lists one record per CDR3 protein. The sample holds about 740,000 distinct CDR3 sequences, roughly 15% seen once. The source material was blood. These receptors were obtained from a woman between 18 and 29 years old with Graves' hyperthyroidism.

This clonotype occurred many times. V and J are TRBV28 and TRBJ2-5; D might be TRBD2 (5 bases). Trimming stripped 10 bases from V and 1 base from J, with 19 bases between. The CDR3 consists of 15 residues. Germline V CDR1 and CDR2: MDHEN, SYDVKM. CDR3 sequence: CATYAAGETQETQYF. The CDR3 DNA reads TGTGCCACCTATGCGGCGGGCGAAACCCAAGAGACCCAGTACTTC.

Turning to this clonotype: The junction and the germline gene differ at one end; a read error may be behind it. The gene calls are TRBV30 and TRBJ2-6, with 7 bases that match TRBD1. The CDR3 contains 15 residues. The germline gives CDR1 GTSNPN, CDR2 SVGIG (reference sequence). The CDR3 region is CAWSYNRKGADVPTF. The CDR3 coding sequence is TGTGCCTGGAGTTACAACCGGAAGGGGGCCGACGTCCCGACTTTC.

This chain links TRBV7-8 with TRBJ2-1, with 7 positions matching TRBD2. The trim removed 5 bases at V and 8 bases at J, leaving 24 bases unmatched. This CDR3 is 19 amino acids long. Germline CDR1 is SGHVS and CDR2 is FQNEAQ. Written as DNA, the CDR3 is TGTGCCAGCAGCATATTCCCGAAAGGGAGGGTCAAAGACCACGATGAGCAGTTCTTC. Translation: CASSIFPKGRVKDHDEQFF.

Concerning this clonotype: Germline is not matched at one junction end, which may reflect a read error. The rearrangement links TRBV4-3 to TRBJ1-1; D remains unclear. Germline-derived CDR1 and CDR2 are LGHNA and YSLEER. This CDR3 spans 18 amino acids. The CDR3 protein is CASSQIGNLKPRNTEALF. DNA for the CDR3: TGCGCCAGCAGCCAAATAGGGAATTTGAAGCCCCGGAACACTGAAGCTCTCTTT.

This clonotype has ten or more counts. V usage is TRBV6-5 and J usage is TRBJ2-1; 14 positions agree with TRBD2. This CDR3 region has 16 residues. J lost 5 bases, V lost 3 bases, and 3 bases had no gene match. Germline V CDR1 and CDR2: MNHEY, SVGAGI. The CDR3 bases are TGTGCCAGCAGTTATGGGACTAGCGGGAGACACAATGAGCAGTTCTTC. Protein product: CASSYGTSGRHNEQFF.

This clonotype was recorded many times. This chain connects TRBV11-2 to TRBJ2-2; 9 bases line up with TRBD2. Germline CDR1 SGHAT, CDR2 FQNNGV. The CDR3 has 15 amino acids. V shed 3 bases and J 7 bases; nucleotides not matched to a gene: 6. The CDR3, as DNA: TGTGCCAGCAGCTTTAGCGGGAGTAGTAGCGGGGAGCTGTTTTTT. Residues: CASSFSGSSSGELFF.

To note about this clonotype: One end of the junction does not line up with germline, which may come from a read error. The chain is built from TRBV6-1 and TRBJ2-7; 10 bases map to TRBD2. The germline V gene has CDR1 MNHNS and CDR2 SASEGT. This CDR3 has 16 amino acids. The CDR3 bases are TGTGCCAGCAGAGAAGGGCCTAGCGGGGGTATCTACGAGCAGTACTTC. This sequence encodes CASREGPSGGIYEQYF.

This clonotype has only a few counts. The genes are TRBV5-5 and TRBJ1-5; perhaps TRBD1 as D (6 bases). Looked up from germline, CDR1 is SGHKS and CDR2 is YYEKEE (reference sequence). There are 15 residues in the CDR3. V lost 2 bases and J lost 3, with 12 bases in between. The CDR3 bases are TGTGCCAGCAGCTTTTTACAGGGCTTCAATCAGCCCCAGCATTTT. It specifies CASSFLQGFNQPQHF. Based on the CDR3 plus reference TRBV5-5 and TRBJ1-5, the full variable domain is DAGVTQSPTHLIKTRGQQVTLRCSPISGHKSVSWYQQVLGQGPQFIFQYYEKEERGRGNFPDRFSARQFPNYSSELNVNALLLGDSALYLCASSFLQGFNQPQHFGDGTRLSIL.

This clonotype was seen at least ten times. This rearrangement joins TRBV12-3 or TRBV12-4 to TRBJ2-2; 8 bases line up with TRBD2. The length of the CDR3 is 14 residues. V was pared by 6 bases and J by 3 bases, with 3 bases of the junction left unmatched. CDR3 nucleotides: TGTGCCAGCAGGGCGGGGGGATACACCGGGGAGCTGTTTTTT. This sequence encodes CASRAGGYTGELFF.

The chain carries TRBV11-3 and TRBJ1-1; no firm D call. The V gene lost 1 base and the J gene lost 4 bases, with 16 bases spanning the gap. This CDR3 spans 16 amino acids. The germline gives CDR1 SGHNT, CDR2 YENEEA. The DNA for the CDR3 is TGTGCCAGCAGCTTAGTGTGGGAGGGTTGCGGCACTGAAGCTTTCTTT. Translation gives CASSLVWEGCGTEAFF.

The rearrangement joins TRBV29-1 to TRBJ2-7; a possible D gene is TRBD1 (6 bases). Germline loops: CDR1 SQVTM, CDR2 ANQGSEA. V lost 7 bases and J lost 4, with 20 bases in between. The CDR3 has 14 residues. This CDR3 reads CSAQTGTSPYEQYF. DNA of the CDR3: TGCAGCGCTCAGACCGGGACAAGCCCATACGAGCAGTACTTC.

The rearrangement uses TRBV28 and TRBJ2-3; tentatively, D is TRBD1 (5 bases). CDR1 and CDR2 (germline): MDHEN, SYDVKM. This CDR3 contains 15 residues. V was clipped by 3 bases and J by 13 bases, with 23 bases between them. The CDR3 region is CASSFGAYRASEKYF. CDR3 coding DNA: TGTGCCAGCAGTTTTGGGGCGTACCGGGCCTCTGAAAAGTATTTT.

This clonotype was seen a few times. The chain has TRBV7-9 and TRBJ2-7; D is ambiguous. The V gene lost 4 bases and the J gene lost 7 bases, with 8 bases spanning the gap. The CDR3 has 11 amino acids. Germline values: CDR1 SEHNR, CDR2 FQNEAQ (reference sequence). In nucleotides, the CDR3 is TGTGCCAGCAGCTCCTCTTGGGAGCAGTACTTC. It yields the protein CASSSSWEQYF.

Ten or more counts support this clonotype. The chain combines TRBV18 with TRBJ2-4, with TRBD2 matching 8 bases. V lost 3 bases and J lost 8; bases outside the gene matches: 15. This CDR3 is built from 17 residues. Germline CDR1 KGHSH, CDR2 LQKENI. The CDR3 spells CASSPPQGRAGDDIQYF. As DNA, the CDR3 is TGTGCCAGCTCACCGCCCCAGGGGCGAGCGGGAGATGACATTCAGTACTTC.